What follows are 14 T cell receptor beta chains derived from one specimen sequenced in a study of post-analysis software for immune sequencing data. Libraries were made from TCR beta cDNA, and they carried unique molecular identifiers. Each CDR3 protein gets one entry after TCRdb re-called the PCR reads with MiXCR. The sample holds some 690,000 distinct CDR3 sequences, roughly three fifths seen once. Overall study results and limits: Patients used five TRBV segments, including TRBV5-6, TRBV5-1 and TRBV20-1, more often than controls.

Their specific antigens are unknown. The source material was blood. These receptors were taken from a girl aged 2 to 10 with multiple sclerosis.

This clonotype was observed once. The rearrangement links TRBV2 to TRBJ2-7; D tentatively fits TRBD1 or TRBD2 (5 bases each). The CDR3 is 13 amino acids. Germline CDR1 reads SNHLY; CDR2 reads FYNNEI. The V end lost 4 bases, the J end lost 4 bases, and 11 bases lay between the germline ends. The CDR3 DNA is TGTGCCAGCAGTGGGGGGACGGTGTACGAGCAGTACTTC. The encoded protein is CASSGGTVYEQYF.

The chain has TRBV5-1 and TRBJ1-6; TRBD1 might be the D (6 bases). V lost 2 bases to trimming and J lost 5 bases, with 14 bases between them. CDR3 length equals 16 residues. Germline CDR1 is SGHRS and CDR2 is YFSETQ. The CDR3 sequence: CASSFTPGADNSPLHF. CDR3 bases: TGCGCCAGCAGCTTCACACCAGGGGCGGATAATTCACCCCTCCACTTT.

The chain links TRBV20-1 to TRBJ2-1; TRBD1 might be the D (5 bases). Trimming pared 1 base from V and 4 bases from J, leaving 11 bases between. This CDR3 has 14 residues. CDR1 DFQATT and CDR2 SNEGSKA come from the germline V gene (reference sequence). The CDR3 protein is CSARAPRGYNEQFF. In DNA form, the CDR3 reads TGCAGTGCTAGAGCCCCTAGGGGATACAATGAGCAGTTCTTC.

This chain connects TRBV6-4 to TRBJ1-1; D ambiguous. Germline V gene data show CDR1 as MRHNA and CDR2 as SNTAGT. With 6 bases removed from V and 1 base from J, the gap between germline ends came to 12 bases. The length of the CDR3 is 14 residues. CDR3 sequence reads: CASRRRDGNTEAFF. The CDR3 nucleotides read TGTGCCAGCAGAAGGAGAGACGGGAACACTGAAGCTTTCTTT.

The V gene is TRBV6-1, the J gene TRBJ1-1; TRBD1 matches at 7 bases. The V and J ends lost 3 bases and 4 bases, in that order; junction bases with no gene match: 8. This CDR3 spans 15 amino acids. Germline CDR1 and CDR2: MNHNS and SASEGT. CDR3 amino acids: CASSDLGDSGTEAFF. CDR3 DNA: TGTGCCAGCAGTGACCTTGGGGACAGTGGCACTGAAGCTTTCTTT.

V is TRBV7-2 and J is TRBJ2-5, with D possibly TRBD2 on 5 matching bases. Germline CDR1 is SGHTA and CDR2 is FQGNSA. Between the trimmed V and J ends, which lost 5 bases and 4 bases, there was a span of 14 bases. CDR3 length equals 14 residues. CDR3 loop: CASSPSGVPETQYF. DNA of the CDR3: TGTGCCAGCAGCCCATCCGGGGTCCCAGAGACCCAGTACTTC. Together with reference TRBV7-2 and TRBJ2-5, the CDR3 gives the full variable domain: GAGVSQSPSNKVTEKGKDVELRCDPISGHTALYWYRQSLGQGLEFLIYFQGNSAPDKSGLPSDRFSAERTGGSVSTLTIQRTQQEDSAVYLCASSPSGVPETQYFGPGTRLLVL.

The V call is TRBV29-1, the J call TRBJ2-3, with TRBD2 matching over 7 bases. The CDR3 sequence is 15 residues long. The junction had 6 bases not matched to a gene; V was cut back by 2 bases and J by 1 base. Germline lookup yields CDR1 SQVTM and CDR2 ANQGSEA. This CDR3 reads CSVEFSTSGTDTQYF. Written as DNA, the CDR3 is TGCAGCGTTGAATTCAGTACTAGCGGCACAGATACGCAGTATTTT.

The chain is built from TRBV19 and TRBJ2-5, with unresolved D. The ends were cut back, 3 bases at V and 0 bases at J, with 14 bases in the middle. CDR3 length: 16 residues. Per the germline V gene, CDR1 is LNHDA and CDR2 is SQIVND (reference sequence). This CDR3 is CASSIRRTTNQETQYF. The DNA for the CDR3 is TGTGCCAGTAGTATTCGGCGGACCACGAACCAAGAGACCCAGTACTTC.

The rearrangement links TRBV18 to TRBJ2-7; 10 nucleotides align to TRBD1. CDR3 length: 13 residues. The germline gives CDR1 KGHSH, CDR2 LQKENI. J was trimmed by 5 bases and V by 7 bases; bases with no gene match: 5. The CDR3 DNA is TGTGCCAGCTGGGGACAGGGGAGCGACGAGCAGTACTTC. Its protein product is CASWGQGSDEQYF.

The J gene is TRBJ2-3, the V gene TRBV20-1; 14 nucleotides agree with TRBD2. V shed 6 bases and J 1 base; nucleotides not matched to a gene: 9. Looked up from germline, CDR1 is DFQATT and CDR2 is SNEGSKA (reference sequence). The CDR3 sequence is 17 residues long. The CDR3 DNA follows: TGCAGTGCGTCGGGACTAGCGGGGGTCCTAGGCACAGATACGCAGTATTTT. Protein product: CSASGLAGVLGTDTQYF.

This sequence joins TRBV12-3 or TRBV12-4 and TRBJ2-1; 7 bases line up with TRBD2. Trimming took 3 bases from V and 0 from J; bases not matched to a gene: 14. The CDR3 loop spans 19 amino acids. DNA of the CDR3: TGTGCCAGCAGTTTTAGGGCAGCGGGGATTCTTAGCTCCTACAATGAGCAGTTCTTC. Translated, it gives CASSFRAAGILSSYNEQFF.

This clonotype appeared a single time. The rearrangement links TRBV29-1 to TRBJ2-3; D is unresolved. Trimming shortened V by 5 bases and J by 2 bases, and 14 bases separated the two germline ends. Per germline, CDR1 SQVTM and CDR2 ANQGSEA. The CDR3 length is 14 residues. CDR3 loop: CSVKSTALTDTQYF. The CDR3 DNA reads as TGCAGCGTTAAGTCCACGGCCCTCACAGATACGCAGTATTTT.

The CDR3 here is CSVLAGGPPYEQYF. The CDR3, as DNA: TGCAGCGTACTAGCGGGAGGGCCCCCATACGAGCAGTACTTC. J is TRBJ2-5 and V is TRBV29-1; 13 bases match TRBD2. The J call is in doubt because the DNA end fits TRBJ2-7 better. The CDR3 sequence is 14 residues long. Germline CDR1 SQVTM, CDR2 ANQGSEA.

The sample holds one count of this clonotype. V usage is TRBV7-6 and J usage is TRBJ2-3, with a possible D match to TRBD1 (5 bases). Trimming left V 4 bases short and J 0 bases short, with 20 bases between. The CDR3 runs 18 residues. Per the germline V gene, CDR1 is SGHVS and CDR2 is FNYEAQ. The CDR3 loop reads CASSSLGLTGESTDTQYF. In DNA form, the CDR3 reads TGTGCCAGCAGCTCATTAGGCCTTACAGGAGAGAGCACAGATACGCAGTATTTT.